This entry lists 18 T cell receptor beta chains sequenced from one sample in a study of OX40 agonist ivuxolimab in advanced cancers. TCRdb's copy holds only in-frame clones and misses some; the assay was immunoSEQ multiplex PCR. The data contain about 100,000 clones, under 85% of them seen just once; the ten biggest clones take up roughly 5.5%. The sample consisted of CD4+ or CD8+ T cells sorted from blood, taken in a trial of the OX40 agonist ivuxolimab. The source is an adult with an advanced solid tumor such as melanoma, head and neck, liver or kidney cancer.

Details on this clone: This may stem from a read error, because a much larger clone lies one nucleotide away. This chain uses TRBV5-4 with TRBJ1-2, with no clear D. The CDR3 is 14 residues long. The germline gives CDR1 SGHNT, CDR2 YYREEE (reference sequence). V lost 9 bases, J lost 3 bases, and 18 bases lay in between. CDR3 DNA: TGTGCCACCCGACGGGGAGTTTCTGACTATGGCTACACCTTC. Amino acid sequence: CATRRGVSDYGYTF.

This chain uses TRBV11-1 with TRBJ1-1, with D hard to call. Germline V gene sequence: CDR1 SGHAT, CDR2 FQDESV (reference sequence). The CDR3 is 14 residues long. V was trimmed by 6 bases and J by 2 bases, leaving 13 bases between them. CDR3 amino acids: CASSLDGENTEAFF. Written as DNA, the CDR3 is TGTGCCAGCAGTCTGGACGGAGAAAACACTGAAGCTTTCTTT.

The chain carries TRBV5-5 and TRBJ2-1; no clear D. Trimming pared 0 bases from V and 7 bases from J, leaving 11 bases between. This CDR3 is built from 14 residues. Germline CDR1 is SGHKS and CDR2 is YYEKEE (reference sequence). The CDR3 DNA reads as TGTGCCAGCAGCTTGGCCGGTTCCCTGAATGAGCAGTTCTTC. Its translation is CASSLAGSLNEQFF.

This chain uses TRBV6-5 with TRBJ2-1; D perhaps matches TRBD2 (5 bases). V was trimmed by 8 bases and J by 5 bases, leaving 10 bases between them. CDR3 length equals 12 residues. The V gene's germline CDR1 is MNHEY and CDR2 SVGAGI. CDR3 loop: CASLTRHNEQFF. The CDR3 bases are TGTGCCAGCTTAACTAGGCACAATGAGCAGTTCTTC.

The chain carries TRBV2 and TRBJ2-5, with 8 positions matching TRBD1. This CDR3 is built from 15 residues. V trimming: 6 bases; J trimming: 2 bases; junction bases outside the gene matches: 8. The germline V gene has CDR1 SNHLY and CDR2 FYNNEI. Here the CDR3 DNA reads TGTGCCAGCAGGAATTCAGGGGGCTGGCAAGAGACCCAGTACTTC. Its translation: CASRNSGGWQETQYF.

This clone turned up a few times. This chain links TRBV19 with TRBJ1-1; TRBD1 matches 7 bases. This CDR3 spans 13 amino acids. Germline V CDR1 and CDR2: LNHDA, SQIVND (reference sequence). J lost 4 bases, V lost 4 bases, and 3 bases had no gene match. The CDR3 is CASSKTGFTEAFF. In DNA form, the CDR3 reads TGTGCCAGTAGTAAGACAGGGTTCACTGAAGCTTTCTTT. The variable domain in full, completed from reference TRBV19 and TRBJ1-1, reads DGGITQSPKYLFRKEGQNVTLSCEQNLNHDAMYWYRQDPGQGLRLIYYSQIVNDFQKGDIAEGYSVSREKKESFPLTVTSAQKNPTAFYLCASSKTGFTEAFFGQGTRLTVV.

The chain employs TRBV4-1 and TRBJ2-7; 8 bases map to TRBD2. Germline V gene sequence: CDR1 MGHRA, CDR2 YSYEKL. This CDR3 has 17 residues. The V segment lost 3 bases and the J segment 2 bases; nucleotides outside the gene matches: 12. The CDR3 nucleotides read TGCGCCAGCAGCCACTCCGGCGGGACTAGTAACGCCTACGAGCAGTACTTC. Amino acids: CASSHSGGTSNAYEQYF.

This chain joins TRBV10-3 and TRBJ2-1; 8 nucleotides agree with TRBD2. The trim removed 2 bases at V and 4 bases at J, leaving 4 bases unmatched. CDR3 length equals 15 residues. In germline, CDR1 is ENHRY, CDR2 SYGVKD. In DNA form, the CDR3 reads TGTGCCATCAGTGAGACTAGCGGAGCTTACAATGAGCAGTTCTTC. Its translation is CAISETSGAYNEQFF.

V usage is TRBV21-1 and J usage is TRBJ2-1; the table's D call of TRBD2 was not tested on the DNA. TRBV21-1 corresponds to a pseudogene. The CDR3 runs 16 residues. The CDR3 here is CASTRVRGPSYNEQFF. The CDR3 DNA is TGTGCCAGCACCAGGGTGCGGGGGCCCTCCTACAATGAGCAGTTCTTC.

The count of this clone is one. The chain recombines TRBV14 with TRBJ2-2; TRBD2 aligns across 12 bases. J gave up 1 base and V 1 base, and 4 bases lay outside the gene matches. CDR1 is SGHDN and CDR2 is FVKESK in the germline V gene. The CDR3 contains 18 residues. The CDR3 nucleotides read TGTGCCAGCAGCCAAGTAGGGGGACTAGCGGGGAACACCGGGGAGCTGTTTTTT. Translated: CASSQVGGLAGNTGELFF.

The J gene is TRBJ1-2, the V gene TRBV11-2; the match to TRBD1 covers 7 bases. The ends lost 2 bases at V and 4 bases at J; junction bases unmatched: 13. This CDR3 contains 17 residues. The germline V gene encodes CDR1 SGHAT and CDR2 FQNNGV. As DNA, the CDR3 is TGTGCCAGCAGCTTAAGTTCTGGGTTGGGACAGCTCTATGGCTACACCTTC. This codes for CASSLSSGLGQLYGYTF.

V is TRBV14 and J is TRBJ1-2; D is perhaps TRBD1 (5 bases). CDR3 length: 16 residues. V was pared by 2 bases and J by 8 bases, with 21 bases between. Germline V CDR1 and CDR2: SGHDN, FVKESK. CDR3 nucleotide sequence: TGTGCCAGCAGCCAAAGGCCACAGGCCCTCCCCTTCGGCTACACCTTC. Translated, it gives CASSQRPQALPFGYTF.

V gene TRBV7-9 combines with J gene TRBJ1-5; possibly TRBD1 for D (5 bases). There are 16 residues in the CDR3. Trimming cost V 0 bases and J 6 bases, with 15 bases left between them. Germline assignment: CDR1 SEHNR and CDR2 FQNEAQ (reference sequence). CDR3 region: CASSLAMGGFGQPQHF. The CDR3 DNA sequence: TGTGCCAGCAGCTTAGCGATGGGGGGGTTCGGTCAGCCCCAGCATTTT.

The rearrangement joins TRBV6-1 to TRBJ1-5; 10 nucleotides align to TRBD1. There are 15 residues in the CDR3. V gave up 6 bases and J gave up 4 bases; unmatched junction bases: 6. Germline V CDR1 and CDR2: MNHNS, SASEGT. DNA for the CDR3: TGTGCCAGCAGGGACAGGGGGGTCATAAATCAGCCCCAGCATTTT. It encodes CASRDRGVINQPQHF.

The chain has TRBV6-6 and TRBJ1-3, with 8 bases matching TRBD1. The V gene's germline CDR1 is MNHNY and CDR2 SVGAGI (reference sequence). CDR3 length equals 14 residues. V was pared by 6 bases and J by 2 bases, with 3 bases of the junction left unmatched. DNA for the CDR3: TGTGCCAGCAGCCCGGGACAGGCTGGAAACACCATATATTTT. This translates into CASSPGQAGNTIYF.

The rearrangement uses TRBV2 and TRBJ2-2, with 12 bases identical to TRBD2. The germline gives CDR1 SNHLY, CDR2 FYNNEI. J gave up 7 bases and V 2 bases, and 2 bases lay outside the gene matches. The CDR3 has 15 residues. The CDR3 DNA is TGTGCCAGCAGTGAACGACTAGCGGGGGTCGGGGAGCTGTTTTTT. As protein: CASSERLAGVGELFF.

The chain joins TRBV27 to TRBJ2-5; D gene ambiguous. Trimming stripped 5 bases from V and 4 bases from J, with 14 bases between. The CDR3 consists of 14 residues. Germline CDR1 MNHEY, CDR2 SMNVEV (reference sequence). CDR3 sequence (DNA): TGTGCCAGCAGTATGGGCCCGCTATCAGAGACCCAGTACTTC. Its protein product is CASSMGPLSETQYF.

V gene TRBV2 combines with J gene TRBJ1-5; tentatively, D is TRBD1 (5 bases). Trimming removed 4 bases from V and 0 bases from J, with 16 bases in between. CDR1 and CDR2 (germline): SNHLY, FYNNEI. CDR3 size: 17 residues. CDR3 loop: CASSGGDGPYSNQPQHF. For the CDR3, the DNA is TGTGCCAGCAGTGGAGGGGACGGCCCCTATAGCAATCAGCCCCAGCATTTT.